This T cell receptor (beta chain) appears in the sequencing data of a study of identical twins. Study observations and caveats: The abundant beta clonotypes from cord blood had fewer insertions, and memory repertoires had none of this. With monozygotic twins, out-of-frame TCR alpha sharing exceeded what models estimated. Weaker excess sharing between twins was seen in beta out-of-frame sequences.

Trimming shortened V by 2 bases and J by 14 bases, and 16 bases separated the two germline ends. Per germline, CDR1 SGHAT and CDR2 FQNNGV. The CDR3 sequence is 13 residues long. This clonotype was counted many times. Its antigen is as yet unknown. Unique molecular identifiers were in the cDNA, with template-switch universal primer binding. MiXCR was run by TCRdb on the 5' RACE reads, yielding one entry per CDR3 protein. The sample lists about 240,000 distinct CDR3 sequences; 12% were seen once. The sample also formed part of further work on yellow fever vaccine responses in identical twins.

The chain combines TRBV11-2 with TRBJ2-1, with D hard to call. Sequenced: memory (CD45RO+) T cells sorted from blood. This TCR was recovered from a woman between 18 and 29 years old in good health. The CDR3 nucleotides are TGTGCCAGCAGCTTACCCAATCGGAGAAGTGAGTTCTTC. This codes for CASSLPNRRSEFF.